These T cell receptor beta chains were read from a single sample in a study of graft-versus-host responses after intestinal transplantation. These receptors' targets are unknown. Profiling relied on immunoSEQ multiplex PCR, and the TCRdb table lists in-frame clones only, not all of them. The table shows more than 70,000 clones, with about 90% occurring only once. The sequences come from unstimulated CD8+ T cells sorted from spleen or lymph node cells, collected before transplant. The receptors originated from a human donor who was the organ donor for an intestinal transplant. CDR3s include the opening cysteine and the closing phenylalanine or tryptophan. D genes are given only for firm matches. Clone sizes are given selectively: once, few, many, or a class where the clone is expanded.

cdr3_aa cdr3_nt clone_size v_call d_call j_call
CASKDSSSGNTIYF TGTGCCAGCAAGGACAGCTCCTCTGGAAACACCATATATTTT NA TRBV28 NA TRBJ1-3
CASSIGVGVEAFF TGTGCCAGTAGTATAGGGGTCGGGGTTGAAGCTTTCTTT NA TRBV19 NA TRBJ1-1
CASSQGGGLNTEAFF TGTGCCAGCAGCCAAGGGGGGGGGTTGAACACTGAAGCTTTCTTT NA TRBV5-4 NA TRBJ1-1
CASSQDGAGPGGEQFF TGCGCCAGCAGCCAAGACGGGGCGGGCCCAGGGGGTGAGCAGTTCTTC NA TRBV4-1 TRBD1 TRBJ2-1
CASSIGGQDYEQYF TGTGCCAGTAGTATAGGGGGACAGGATTACGAGCAGTACTTC NA TRBV19 TRBD1 TRBJ2-7
CASSPSAGATLHF TGTGCCAGCAGCCCTAGTGCGGGGGCCACCCTCCACTTT NA TRBV9 NA TRBJ1-6
CASSEVRVPSFGQYF TGTGCCAGCAGTGAAGTCAGGGTTCCAAGTTTTGGGCAGTACTTC NA TRBV6-1 NA TRBJ2-7
CASSPLGRSSYNEQFF TGTGCCAGCAGCCCTCTGGGGCGGAGCTCCTACAATGAGCAGTTCTTC NA TRBV4-2 NA TRBJ2-1
CASSPDRLSNSPLHF TGCGCCAGCAGCCCGGACAGGCTTAGTAATTCACCCCTCCACTTT once TRBV4-3 TRBD1 TRBJ1-6
CASRRTGLNNEQFF TGTGCCAGCAGGCGGACAGGGTTGAATAATGAGCAGTTCTTC NA TRBV6-5 TRBD1 TRBJ2-1
CALDRGYYSSYEQYF TGTGCTCTGGACAGGGGCTATTATAGCTCCTACGAGCAGTACTTC NA TRBV6-1 TRBD1 TRBJ2-7
CASSQAAGGAPTDTQYF TGCGCCAGCAGCCAAGCGGCCGGGGGGGCCCCCACAGATACGCAGTATTTT NA TRBV4-3 TRBD2 TRBJ2-3
CASSQQADTQYF TGTGCCAGCAGCCAACAGGCAGATACGCAGTATTTT NA TRBV28 NA TRBJ2-3
CASRFLTGGSGNTIYF TGTGCCAGCAGATTCCTGACAGGGGGCTCTGGAAACACCATATATTTT NA TRBV28 TRBD1 TRBJ1-3
CASAAGPQLTQYF TGTGCCAGCGCCGCAGGGCCCCAGTTGACGCAGTATTTT NA TRBV27 NA TRBJ2-3
CASSFGGYEQFF TGTGCCAGCAGTTTTGGAGGCTATGAGCAGTTCTTC NA TRBV27 NA TRBJ2-1
CASSMTGVGNTIYF TGTGCCAGTAGTATGACAGGGGTCGGAAACACCATATATTTT NA TRBV19 TRBD1 TRBJ1-3
CASRGHPGVEAFF TGCGCCAGCAGGGGTCATCCGGGGGTCGAAGCTTTCTTT NA TRBV4-1 NA TRBJ1-1
CASSISDQPQHF TGTGCCAGTAGTATATCAGATCAGCCCCAGCATTTT NA TRBV19 NA TRBJ1-5
CASSSHIFLETQYF TGTGCCAGCAGTTCGCACATTTTCTTAGAGACCCAGTACTTC NA TRBV27 NA TRBJ2-5
CATSSHWTGWNEQYF TGTGCCACCAGCAGTCACTGGACTGGATGGAACGAGCAGTACTTC NA TRBV15 NA TRBJ2-7
CATRNRQYTGELFF TGTGCCACACGGAACCGACAGTACACCGGGGAGCTGTTTTTT NA TRBV6-5 NA TRBJ2-2
CASSFGGADTGELFF TGTGCCAGCAGCTTCGGGGGGGCGGACACCGGGGAGCTGTTTTTT NA TRBV11-2 TRBD2 TRBJ2-2
CASSPGTLQPQHF TGCGCCAGCAGCCCAGGGACACTTCAGCCCCAGCATTTT NA TRBV4-3 NA TRBJ1-5
CASSLARGLRYEQYF TGTGCCAGCAGCTTAGCCAGGGGGCTTAGGTACGAGCAGTACTTC once TRBV7-6 TRBD1 TRBJ2-7